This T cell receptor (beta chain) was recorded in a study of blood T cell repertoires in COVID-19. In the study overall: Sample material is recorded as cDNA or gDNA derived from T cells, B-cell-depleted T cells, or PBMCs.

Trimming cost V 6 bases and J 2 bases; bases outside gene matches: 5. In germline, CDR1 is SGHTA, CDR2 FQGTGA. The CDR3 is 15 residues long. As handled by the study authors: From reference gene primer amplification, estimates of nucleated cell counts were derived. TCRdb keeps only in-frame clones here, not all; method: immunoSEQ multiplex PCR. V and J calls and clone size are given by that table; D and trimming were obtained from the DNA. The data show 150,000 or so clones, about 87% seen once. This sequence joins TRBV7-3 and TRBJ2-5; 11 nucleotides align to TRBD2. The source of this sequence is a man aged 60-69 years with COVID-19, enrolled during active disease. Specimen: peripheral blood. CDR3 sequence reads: CASSLTSGEQETQYF. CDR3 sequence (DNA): TGTGCCAGCAGTCTGACTAGCGGGGAGCAAGAGACCCAGTACTTC.